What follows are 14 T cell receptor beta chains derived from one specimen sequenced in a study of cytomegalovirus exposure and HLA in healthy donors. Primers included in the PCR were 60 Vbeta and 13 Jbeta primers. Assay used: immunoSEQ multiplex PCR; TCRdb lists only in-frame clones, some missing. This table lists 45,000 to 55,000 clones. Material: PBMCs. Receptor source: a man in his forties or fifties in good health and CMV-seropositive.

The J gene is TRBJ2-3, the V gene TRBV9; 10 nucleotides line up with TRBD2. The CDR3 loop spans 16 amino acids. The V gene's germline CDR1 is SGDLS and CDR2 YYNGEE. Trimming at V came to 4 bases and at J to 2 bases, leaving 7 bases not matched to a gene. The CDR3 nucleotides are TGTGCCAGCAGCCCGGAGCTAGCGGGGGTCACAGATACGCAGTATTTT. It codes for CASSPELAGVTDTQYF.

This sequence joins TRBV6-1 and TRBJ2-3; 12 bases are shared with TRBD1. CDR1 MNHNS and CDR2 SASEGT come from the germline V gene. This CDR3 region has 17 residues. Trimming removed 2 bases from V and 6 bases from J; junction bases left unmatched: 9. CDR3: CASSEYGTGGVGDTQYF. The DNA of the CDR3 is TGTGCCAGCAGTGAATACGGGACAGGGGGCGTGGGGGATACGCAGTATTTT.

The CDR3 loop reads CASSLVFESNQPQHF. The CDR3 bases are TGTGCCAGCAGTTTAGTATTCGAGAGCAATCAGCCCCAGCATTTT. The genes are TRBV27 and TRBJ1-5; D remains unclear. There are 15 residues in the CDR3. V lost 2 bases and J lost 1, with 9 bases in between. From germline, CDR1 is MNHEY and CDR2 SMNVEV (reference sequence).

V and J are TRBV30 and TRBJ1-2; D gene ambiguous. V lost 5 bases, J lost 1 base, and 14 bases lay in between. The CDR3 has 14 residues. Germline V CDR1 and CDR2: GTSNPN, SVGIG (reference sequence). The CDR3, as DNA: TGTGCCTGGTCCTTTACTAGGGATAACTATGGCTACACCTTC. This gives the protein CAWSFTRDNYGYTF.

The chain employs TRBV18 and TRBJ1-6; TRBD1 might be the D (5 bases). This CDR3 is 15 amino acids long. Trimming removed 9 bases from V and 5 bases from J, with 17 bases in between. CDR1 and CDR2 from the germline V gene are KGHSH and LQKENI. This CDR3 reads CASVGAAKDNSPLHF. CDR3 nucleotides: TGTGCCAGTGTTGGGGCAGCTAAAGATAATTCACCCCTCCACTTT.

CDR3 in DNA: TGTGCCAGCAGTTACTCGCCAGGACTCCAAGAGACCCAGTACTTC. Amino acids: CASSYSPGLQETQYF. The chain employs TRBV6-5 and TRBJ2-5; possible D gene TRBD2, 5 bases. The CDR3 is 15 amino acids. Germline V gene data show CDR1 as MNHEY and CDR2 as SVGAGI. The V end lost 0 bases, the J end lost 1 base, and 9 bases lay between the germline ends.

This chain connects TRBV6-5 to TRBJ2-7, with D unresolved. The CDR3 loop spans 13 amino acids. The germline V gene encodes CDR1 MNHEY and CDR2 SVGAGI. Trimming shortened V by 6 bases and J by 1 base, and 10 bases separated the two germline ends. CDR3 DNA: TGTGCCAGCAGACTCGGGTTGTCCTACGAGCAGTACTTC. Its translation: CASRLGLSYEQYF.

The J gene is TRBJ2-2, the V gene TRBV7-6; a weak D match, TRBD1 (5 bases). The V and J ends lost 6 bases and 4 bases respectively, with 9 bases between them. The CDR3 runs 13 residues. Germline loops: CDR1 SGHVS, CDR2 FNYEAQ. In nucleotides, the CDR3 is TGTGCCAGCAGGGACACAAGCACCGGGGAGCTGTTTTTT. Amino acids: CASRDTSTGELFF.

The CDR3 DNA reads TGTGCCAGCACCCCAGACGGGTCCTCTGGGGCCAACGTCCTGACTTTC. This encodes CASTPDGSSGANVLTF. The chain carries TRBV28 and TRBJ2-6; D uncertain. Germline-derived CDR1 and CDR2 are MDHEN and SYDVKM. V was cut by 7 bases and J by 0 bases, with 13 bases left in between. This CDR3 region has 16 residues.

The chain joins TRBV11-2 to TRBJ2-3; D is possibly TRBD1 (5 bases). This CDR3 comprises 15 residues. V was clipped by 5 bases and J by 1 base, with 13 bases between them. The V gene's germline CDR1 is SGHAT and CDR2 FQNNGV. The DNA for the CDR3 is TGTGCCAGCAGCGCCATGCAAGGGGGCACAGATACGCAGTATTTT. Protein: CASSAMQGGTDTQYF.

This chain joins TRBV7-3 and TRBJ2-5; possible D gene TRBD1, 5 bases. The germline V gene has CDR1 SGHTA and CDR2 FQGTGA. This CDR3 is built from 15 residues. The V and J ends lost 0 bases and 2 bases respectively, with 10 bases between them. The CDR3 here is CASSLTPGSQETQYF. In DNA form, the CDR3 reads TGTGCCAGCAGCTTAACTCCAGGGTCTCAAGAGACCCAGTACTTC.

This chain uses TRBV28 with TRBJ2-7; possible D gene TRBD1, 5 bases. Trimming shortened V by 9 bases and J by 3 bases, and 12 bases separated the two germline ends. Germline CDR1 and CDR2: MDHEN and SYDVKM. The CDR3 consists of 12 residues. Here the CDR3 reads CASSDSHYEQYF. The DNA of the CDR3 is TGTGCCAGTAGTGACAGCCACTACGAGCAGTACTTC.

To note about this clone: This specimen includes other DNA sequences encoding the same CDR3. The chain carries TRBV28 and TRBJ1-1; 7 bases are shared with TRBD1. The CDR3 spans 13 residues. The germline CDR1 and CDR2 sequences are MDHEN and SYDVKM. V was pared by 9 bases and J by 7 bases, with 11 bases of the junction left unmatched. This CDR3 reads CASYEGAPDEAFF. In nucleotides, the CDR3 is TGTGCCAGTTACGAGGGGGCGCCTGATGAAGCTTTCTTT. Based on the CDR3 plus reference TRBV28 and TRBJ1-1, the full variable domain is DVKVTQSSRYLVKRTGEKVFLECVQDMDHENMFWYRQDPGLGLRLIYFSYDVKMKEKGDIPEGYSVSREKKERFSLILESASTNQTSMYLCASYEGAPDEAFFGQGTRLTVV.

CDR3 region: CASSLGDTSWGGEKLFF. In nucleotides, the CDR3 is TGCGCCAGCAGCTTGGGGGACACCTCCTGGGGGGGTGAAAAACTGTTTTTT. The chain recombines TRBV5-1 with TRBJ1-4; D possibly corresponds to TRBD1 (6 bases). CDR1 is SGHRS, CDR2 YFSETQ, per germline. This CDR3 comprises 17 residues. V was trimmed by 0 bases and J by 7 bases, leaving 19 bases between them.